This T cell receptor beta chain was identified during a study of OX40 agonist ivuxolimab in advanced cancers. Overall study: Two patients with cutaneous melanoma and one with hepatocellular carcinoma, three in total, showed partial responses. Study-wide results and caveats: Clonal expansion from baseline to week 6 occurred in both CD4+ and CD8+ T cells.

TCRdb keeps only in-frame clones here, not all; method: immunoSEQ multiplex PCR. The data contain about 20,000 clones, 75% to 90% of them singletons. People who had autoimmune disease history or systemic immunosuppression were excluded. V shed 3 bases and J shed 3 bases, with 9 bases lying between them. The CDR3 consists of 13 residues. Germline assignment: CDR1 LNHDA and CDR2 SQIVND (reference sequence). Notes on this clone: The antigen is undetermined.

This material consisted of CD4+ or CD8+ T cells sorted from blood, taken in a trial of the OX40 agonist ivuxolimab. This clonotype originated in an adult with an advanced solid tumor such as melanoma, head and neck, liver or kidney cancer. This rearrangement joins TRBV19 to TRBJ2-7; weak D call: TRBD1 (6 bases). The CDR3 reads CASSIGTHYEQYF. CDR3 nucleotides: TGTGCCAGTAGTATTGGGACACACTACGAGCAGTACTTC.